These 30 T cell receptor beta chains were sequenced from one sample in a study of shared clonotypes between healthy human individuals (dated by TCRdb to the early 2020s). The library came from the immunoSEQ multiplex PCR assay. The source is immuneACCESS, and TCRdb retained only in-frame sequences with V and J called. Part of the clones is not carried over; for the studies checked, unresolved V genes explain less than half of this, and the remainder is unexplained. For this sample there are millions of clones; roughly 94% appear just once. Jointly, the top ten make up more than 0.1% of the sample. The sample was naive CD4+ T cells sorted from blood. This sample's cell subset or site label indicates: CD45RA+ positively selected. These receptors were taken from a young man in good health.

The rearrangement uses TRBV9 and TRBJ2-1; D may match TRBD1 or TRBD2 (5 bases each). The CDR3 loop spans 15 amino acids. The germline V gene encodes CDR1 SGDLS and CDR2 YYNGEE. Trimming took 0 bases from V and 5 from J, leaving 12 bases between them. CDR3 DNA sequence: TGTGCCAGCAGCGTAGAGGGACGGATTGACAATGAGCAGTTCTTC. The encoded protein is CASSVEGRIDNEQFF.

The chain joins TRBV28 to TRBJ2-3; 12 bases are a match to TRBD2. The CDR3 spans 16 residues. V was pared by 6 bases and J by 4 bases, with 8 bases of the junction left unmatched. Germline-derived CDR1 and CDR2 are MDHEN and SYDVKM. DNA for the CDR3: TGTGCCAGCAGCCTAGGGCTAGCGGGGGGGGCAGATACGCAGTATTTT. This encodes CASSLGLAGGADTQYF.

J is TRBJ1-1 and V is TRBV6-6, with no clear D. V lost 3 bases and J 3 bases, leaving 11 bases between the germline ends. The CDR3 has 14 residues. The germline CDR1 and CDR2 sequences are MNHNY and SVGAGI (reference sequence). CDR3 nucleotide sequence: TGTGCCAGCAGTTATTCGGGGTCGGACACTGAAGCTTTCTTT. Amino acid sequence: CASSYSGSDTEAFF.

On this clone: The same CDR3 also results from other DNA sequences found in this sample. The chain couples TRBV5-1 to TRBJ2-2; 8 bases match TRBD1. Germline CDR1 is SGHRS and CDR2 is YFSETQ. J lost 4 bases, V lost 4 bases, and 6 bases had no gene match. This CDR3 comprises 15 residues. The DNA of the CDR3 is TGCGCCAGCAGCCCCGGACAGGGAGGCACCGGGGAGCTGTTTTTT. Translating gives CASSPGQGGTGELFF. Looking up the rest from reference TRBV5-1 and TRBJ2-2 gives the full variable domain: KAGVTQTPRYLIKTRGQQVTLSCSPISGHRSVSWYQQTPGQGLQFLFEYFSETQRNKGNFPGRFSGRQFSNSRSEMNVSTLELGDSALYLCASSPGQGGTGELFFGEGSRLTVL.

Of note for this clone: The same CDR3 can be traced to other DNA sequences in this sample. The chain uses TRBV9 and TRBJ2-7, with TRBD2 identical over 11 bases. CDR1 SGDLS and CDR2 YYNGEE come from the germline V gene. The V segment lost 4 bases and the J segment 2 bases; nucleotides outside the gene matches: 5. The CDR3 contains 15 residues. CDR3 DNA: TGTGCCAGCAGCACCACTAGCGGGAGCACCTACGAGCAGTACTTC. Translating it yields CASSTTSGSTYEQYF.

The chain employs TRBV2 and TRBJ2-2, with TRBD2 matching 8 bases. The CDR3 is made up of 14 amino acids. Looked up from germline, CDR1 is SNHLY and CDR2 is FYNNEI. With V trimmed by 5 bases and J by 5 bases, 4 bases remained unmatched. The DNA for the CDR3 is TGTGCCAGCAGTTTACTAGCGGTAACCGGGGAGCTGTTTTTT. Translating gives CASSLLAVTGELFF.

The rearrangement joins TRBV27 to TRBJ1-1, with D unclear. The germline gives CDR1 MNHEY, CDR2 SMNVEV (reference sequence). Trimming left V 6 bases short and J 4 bases short, with 12 bases between. The CDR3 runs 13 residues. The CDR3 spells CASRSTGGTEAFF. Here the CDR3 DNA reads TGTGCCAGCAGGTCGACGGGAGGCACTGAAGCTTTCTTT.

The chain uses TRBV10-3 and TRBJ2-5; TRBD1 might be the D (6 bases). The CDR3 totals 14 residues. Trimming shortened V by 5 bases and J by 1 base, and 11 bases separated the two germline ends. Germline assignment: CDR1 ENHRY and CDR2 SYGVKD. CDR3 nucleotides: TGTGCCATCAGTTCCCGACAGGCCCAAGAGACCCAGTACTTC. Residues: CAISSRQAQETQYF.

As DNA, the CDR3 is TGTGCCAGCAGCCTTGGGACTAGCATAGGTGGCAATGAGCAGTTCTTC. Amino acid sequence: CASSLGTSIGGNEQFF. V gene TRBV7-9 combines with J gene TRBJ2-1, with 9 positions matching TRBD2. The CDR3 has 16 amino acids. The V and J ends lost 5 bases and 6 bases, in that order; junction bases with no gene match: 11. From germline, CDR1 is SEHNR and CDR2 FQNEAQ (reference sequence).

The V call is TRBV18, the J call TRBJ2-3; D unclear. Deletions cut 1 base from V and 2 bases from J, with 7 bases between. Germline lookup yields CDR1 KGHSH and CDR2 LQKENI. The CDR3 sequence is 14 residues long. DNA for the CDR3: TGTGCCAGCTCACCACGGTTTCCCACAGATACGCAGTATTTT. This sequence encodes CASSPRFPTDTQYF.

The CDR3 spells CAISGQGGNQPQHF. The CDR3 region has the DNA TGTGCCATCAGTGGACAGGGGGGAAATCAGCCCCAGCATTTT. V usage is TRBV10-3 and J usage is TRBJ1-5, with 9 bases fitting TRBD1. Trimming cost V 4 bases and J 4 bases; bases outside gene matches: 2. The CDR3 spans 14 residues. Germline CDR1 ENHRY, CDR2 SYGVKD.

The chain employs TRBV6-1 and TRBJ2-3; D possibly corresponds to TRBD1 (6 bases). CDR3 length: 13 residues. Germline V gives CDR1 MNHNS, CDR2 SASEGT. The germline V and J ends were trimmed by 11 bases and 5 bases, with 17 bases remaining between them. The CDR3 sequence: CAASRGFGDTQYF. The DNA of the CDR3 is TGTGCCGCGTCCAGGGGTTTTGGAGATACGCAGTATTTT.

With respect to this clone: Other DNA sequences in the same sample also yield this CDR3. The chain joins TRBV9 to TRBJ1-1; D is undetermined. The CDR3 loop spans 14 amino acids. V gave up 0 bases and J gave up 2 bases, with 8 bases separating them. Per germline, CDR1 SGDLS and CDR2 YYNGEE. The CDR3 reads CASSVGTANTEAFF. In DNA form, the CDR3 reads TGTGCCAGCAGCGTAGGTACAGCAAACACTGAAGCTTTCTTT.

The chain is built from TRBV4-3 and TRBJ1-4, with no clear D. This CDR3 has 15 residues. V lost 0 bases and J lost 5, with 10 bases in between. CDR1 is LGHNA and CDR2 is YSLEER in the germline V gene. The CDR3 here is CASSQDFAWNEKLFF. The CDR3 coding sequence is TGCGCCAGCAGCCAAGACTTTGCCTGGAATGAAAAACTGTTTTTT.

The CDR3 DNA follows: TGTGCCAGCAGGCCAACTAGCGGGGGTAACACCGGGGAGCTGTTTTTT. Amino acids: CASRPTSGGNTGELFF. V and J are TRBV6-6 and TRBJ2-2, with TRBD2 matching 11 bases. The germline gives CDR1 MNHNY, CDR2 SVGAGI (reference sequence). The V gene end was trimmed by 6 bases and the J gene end by 2 bases; junction bases not matched to a gene: 5. The CDR3 is made up of 16 amino acids.

The chain uses TRBV10-2 and TRBJ1-2; D ambiguous. Germline assignment: CDR1 WSHSY and CDR2 SAAADI. This CDR3 spans 14 amino acids. The germline V and J ends were trimmed by 6 bases and 1 base, with 12 bases remaining between them. CDR3 in DNA: TGCGCCAGCAGAGAGACCGTTATTAACTATGGCTACACCTTC. Encoded protein: CASRETVINYGYTF.

V gene TRBV7-2 combines with J gene TRBJ2-3; TRBD2 matches 8 bases. CDR3 length: 16 residues. CDR1 and CDR2 (germline): SGHTA, FQGNSA. V lost 5 bases and J lost 0; bases outside the gene matches: 7. The CDR3 bases are TGTGCCAGCAGCGGACGGGGGGGAGCTAGCACAGATACGCAGTATTTT. It translates to CASSGRGGASTDTQYF.

This clone has just one count. The chain recombines TRBV9 with TRBJ2-3; 10 positions agree with TRBD2. CDR1 is SGDLS, CDR2 YYNGEE, per germline. This CDR3 is built from 17 residues. V shed 5 bases, J shed 4 bases, and the junction held 13 bases outside the gene matches. The CDR3 reads CASSGRGLAGAPDTQYF. CDR3 DNA sequence: TGTGCCAGCAGTGGACGCGGGCTAGCGGGGGCACCAGATACGCAGTATTTT.

This clone is a singleton in its sample. The chain carries TRBV5-1 and TRBJ2-1; D possibly matches TRBD1 or TRBD2 (6 bases each). Looked up from germline, CDR1 is SGHRS and CDR2 is YFSETQ. Trimming removed 6 bases at V and 0 bases at J, with 13 bases between. The CDR3 loop spans 15 amino acids. The CDR3 is CASTTGAGSYNEQFF. CDR3 coding DNA: TGCGCCAGCACCACGGGGGCCGGCTCCTACAATGAGCAGTTCTTC.

V is TRBV2 and J is TRBJ2-7; 9 bases match TRBD2. The V and J ends lost 10 bases and 4 bases, in that order; junction bases with no gene match: 8. The germline gives CDR1 SNHLY, CDR2 FYNNEI. This CDR3 comprises 13 residues. In DNA form, the CDR3 reads TGTGCCACCCAAGCGGGGGGACGTTACGAGCAGTACTTC. Translating it yields CATQAGGRYEQYF. Full variable domain (rest looked up from reference TRBV2 and TRBJ2-7): EPEVTQTPSHQVTQMGQEVILRCVPISNHLYFYWYRQILGQKVEFLVSFYNNEISEKSEIFDDQFSVERPDGSNFTLKIRSTKLEDSAMYFCATQAGGRYEQYFGPGTRLTVT.

CDR3 amino acids: CASRTSGSSYNEQFF. The CDR3 DNA follows: TGTGCCAGCAGGACCAGCGGGAGCTCCTACAATGAGCAGTTCTTC. This chain joins TRBV25-1 and TRBJ2-1, with 8 bases matching TRBD2. The CDR3 consists of 15 residues. Looked up from germline, CDR1 is MGHDK and CDR2 is SYGVNS. Trimming took 6 bases from V and 0 from J; bases not matched to a gene: 4.

The chain uses TRBV7-9 and TRBJ1-2; possible D gene TRBD1, 5 bases. Trimming pared 4 bases from V and 7 bases from J, leaving 19 bases between. Per germline, CDR1 SEHNR and CDR2 FQNEAQ (reference sequence). The length of the CDR3 is 15 residues. CDR3: CASSSFRDFAAGYTF. For the CDR3, the DNA is TGTGCCAGCAGCTCTTTCCGGGACTTCGCGGCTGGCTACACCTTC.

The J gene is TRBJ1-2, the V gene TRBV4-1; D unresolved. The germline CDR1 and CDR2 sequences are MGHRA and YSYEKL. This CDR3 is built from 12 residues. The germline V and J ends were trimmed by 8 bases and 2 bases, with 9 bases remaining between them. CDR3 loop: CASEGGNYGYTF. In nucleotides, the CDR3 is TGCGCCAGCGAAGGTGGAAACTATGGCTACACCTTC.

This clone was picked up one time. This sequence joins TRBV18 and TRBJ2-7; no clear D. The ends were cut back, 2 bases at V and 5 bases at J, with 7 bases in the middle. The CDR3 length is 12 residues. Germline CDR1 is KGHSH and CDR2 is LQKENI. This CDR3 reads CASSPKDHEQYF. The CDR3 DNA sequence: TGTGCCAGCTCACCAAAGGACCACGAGCAGTACTTC.

The chain recombines TRBV19 with TRBJ1-4; D gene uncertain. The V end was cut by 5 bases, the J end by 7 bases, with 8 bases between. The CDR3 contains 12 residues. Germline CDR1 and CDR2: LNHDA and SQIVND (reference sequence). In DNA, the CDR3 is TGTGCCAGTAGTGAGAGGGTTGAAAAACTGTTTTTT. Translating it yields CASSERVEKLFF.

The V call is TRBV5-6, the J call TRBJ1-1; 8 bases align to TRBD1. V was clipped by 1 base and J by 2 bases; unmatched bases: 4. The V gene's germline CDR1 is SGHDT and CDR2 YYEEEE. The CDR3 spans 15 residues. The CDR3 reads CASSLLSGGNTEAFF. DNA of the CDR3: TGTGCCAGCAGCTTGTTATCAGGGGGCAACACTGAAGCTTTCTTT.

Concerning this clone: This sample includes further DNA sequences coding for the same CDR3. The chain recombines TRBV6-1 with TRBJ1-2, with D perhaps TRBD1 (6 bases). The V end lost 4 bases, the J end lost 2 bases, and 8 bases lay between the germline ends. This CDR3 contains 13 residues. The germline CDR1 and CDR2 sequences are MNHNS and SASEGT. The CDR3 sequence is CASSAQGNYGYTF. CDR3 in DNA: TGTGCCAGCAGTGCACAGGGAAACTATGGCTACACCTTC.

The chain has TRBV2 and TRBJ2-3; no firm D call. In germline, CDR1 is SNHLY, CDR2 FYNNEI. V shed 4 bases and J shed 4 bases, with 6 bases lying between them. The CDR3 has 12 residues. The CDR3 nucleotides are TGTGCCAGCAGTGTTTGGGCAGATACGCAGTATTTT. This translates into CASSVWADTQYF.

The J gene is TRBJ2-3, the V gene TRBV28; 7 nucleotides align to TRBD1. J lost 4 bases, V lost 6 bases, and 10 bases had no gene match. Germline values: CDR1 MDHEN, CDR2 SYDVKM. The CDR3 spans 15 residues. Here the CDR3 DNA reads TGTGCCAGCAGCCACAGGGGAAGGCCGCCAGATACGCAGTATTTT. Amino acid sequence: CASSHRGRPPDTQYF. The full variable domain, in which reference TRBV28 and TRBJ2-3 provide the parts outside the CDR3, is DVKVTQSSRYLVKRTGEKVFLECVQDMDHENMFWYRQDPGLGLRLIYFSYDVKMKEKGDIPEGYSVSREKKERFSLILESASTNQTSMYLCASSHRGRPPDTQYFGPGTRLTVL.

V usage is TRBV7-2 and J usage is TRBJ2-7, with D possibly being TRBD1 (5 bases). The CDR3 has 14 amino acids. Germline values: CDR1 SGHTA, CDR2 FQGNSA. Trimming took 4 bases from V and 7 from J, leaving 17 bases between them. The CDR3 DNA sequence: TGTGCCAGCAGCTCCCCTACCGTACAGGAGGAGCAGTACTTC. Protein product: CASSSPTVQEEQYF. The full variable domain, with the rest looked up from reference TRBV7-2 and TRBJ2-7, is GAGVSQSPSNKVTEKGKDVELRCDPISGHTALYWYRQSLGQGLEFLIYFQGNSAPDKSGLPSDRFSAERTGGSVSTLTIQRTQQEDSAVYLCASSSPTVQEEQYFGPGTRLTVT.